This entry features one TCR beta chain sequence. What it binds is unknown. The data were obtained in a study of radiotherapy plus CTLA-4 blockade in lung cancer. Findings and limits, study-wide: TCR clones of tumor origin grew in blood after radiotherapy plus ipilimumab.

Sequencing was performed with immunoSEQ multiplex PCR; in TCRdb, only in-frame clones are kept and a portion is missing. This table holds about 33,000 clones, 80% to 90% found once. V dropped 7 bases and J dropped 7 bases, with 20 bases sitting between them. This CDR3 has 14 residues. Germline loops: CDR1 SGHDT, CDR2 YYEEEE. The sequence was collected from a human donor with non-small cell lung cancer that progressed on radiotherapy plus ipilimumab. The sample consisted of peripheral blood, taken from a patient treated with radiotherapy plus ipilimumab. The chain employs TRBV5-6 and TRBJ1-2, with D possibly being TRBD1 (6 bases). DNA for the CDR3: TGTGCCAGCTGCCTCGACCGGGGCAGGGGTGGCTACACCTTC. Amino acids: CASCLDRGRGGYTF.